This T cell receptor (beta chain) was identified during a study of cytomegalovirus exposure and HLA in healthy donors. General study findings and limits: Reported performance of the classifier showed diagnosis of cytomegalovirus status with high specificity and sensitivity. A missense variant in DCLRE1C was later tied to TCR beta V- and J-gene trimming.

The table lists this clone with a count of one. Its antigen remains unidentified. The CDR3 is 13 residues long. The germline gives CDR1 SGDLS, CDR2 YYNGEE. V lost 4 bases and J lost 6, with 14 bases in between. Amplification used 60 Vbeta primers and 13 Jbeta primers. Sequencing was performed with immunoSEQ multiplex PCR; in TCRdb, only in-frame clones are kept and a portion is missing. The sample yields 200,000 to 250,000 clones, approximately 80% seen once. The origin of this receptor is a male donor in good health and CMV-seronegative. The sequenced material came from PBMCs. This chain links TRBV9 with TRBJ2-7, with TRBD2 as a possible D gene (6 bases). The CDR3 loop is CASSPARGSEQYF. The CDR3 DNA follows: TGTGCCAGCAGCCCCGCGCGGGGCTCCGAGCAGTACTTC.